The entry below describes one T cell receptor (beta chain). Its antigen is unidentified. TCRdb analysed the reads with MiXCR anew, one entry per CDR3 protein. This sample carries approximately 500,000 distinct CDR3 sequences, more than 15% of them seen once, and the ten largest clones take roughly 25%. The data are from a study of T cell repertoires in cytomegalovirus infection. Study background: It can be stated that public TCR beta signatures indicated CMV infection as well as a matching HLA type. Study conclusions and caveats: The cumulative frequency of public TCR beta families identified carriers of CMV plus the relevant HLA. Across the ex vivo response, the dominant clonotypes were HLA-C-restricted CMV-specific TCR beta clonotypes.

CDR1 is MNHEY and CDR2 is SMNVEV in the germline V gene (reference sequence). This CDR3 region has 16 residues. Trimming shortened V by 5 bases and J by 7 bases, and 21 bases separated the two germline ends. The clonotype was recovered from a human donor in good health (CMV status not recorded). Some clones in this sample may be carry-over from other donors' samples. The chain recombines TRBV27 with TRBJ2-1; a weak D match, TRBD2 (7 bases). Source material: CD8+ T cells from PBMCs. CDR3 protein: CASSPPGREGVNEQFF. CDR3 nucleotides: TGTGCCAGCAGTCCCCCCGGCAGGGAGGGGGTGAATGAGCAGTTCTTC.